This TCR beta chain was sequenced in a study of blood T cells in healthy people across ages. Points from the study as a whole: From one million sequenced T cells, diversity estimates were lower bounds.

About this clonotype itself: No antigen is known for it.

The extraction recovered at least 6 micrograms of total RNA per sample. The use of a sample-barcoded 5' primer and a J-beta primer mix characterized a second PCR of about 7 to 12 cycles. A template-switch adaptor containing 12 random nucleotides labeled each cDNA molecule. Via MiXCR, TCRdb re-called the 5' RACE reads, giving one row per CDR3 protein. This table has 850,000 to 1,100,000 distinct CDR3 sequences, 35% to 40% appearing once. Deletions cut 4 bases from V and 8 bases from J, with 13 bases between. From germline, CDR1 is SGHRS and CDR2 YFSETQ. The CDR3 runs 13 residues. The V call is TRBV5-1, the J call TRBJ2-1; D might be TRBD2 (6 bases). The sequence came from a man between 18 and 29 years old in good health. The sample comprised blood. CDR3 sequence (DNA): TGCGCCAGCAGCGCCCTTGGGGGGTATGAGCAGTTCTTC. Protein sequence: CASSALGGYEQFF. Combining the CDR3 with reference TRBV5-1 and TRBJ2-1 gives the whole variable domain KAGVTQTPRYLIKTRGQQVTLSCSPISGHRSVSWYQQTPGQGLQFLFEYFSETQRNKGNFPGRFSGRQFSNSRSEMNVSTLELGDSALYLCASSALGGYEQFFGPGTRLTVL.